This T cell receptor beta chain was identified in a study of T cell repertoires in cytomegalovirus infection. About the research overall: CMV epitopes used comprised recently identified HLA-C-restricted ones and well-studied HLA-B-restricted ones. CMV infection and matching HLA type were both indicated by public TCR beta signatures.

This clonotype came up a few times. No antigen is known for it. In TCRdb, the reads were re-called with MiXCR into one record per CDR3 protein. The sample has roughly 920,000 distinct CDR3 sequences, roughly 30% seen once; the top ten hold under 15%. The study's findings and limits: The ex vivo response was dominated by HLA-C-restricted CMV-specific TCR beta clonotypes.

Germline loops: CDR1 SGHRS, CDR2 YFSETQ. The germline V and J ends were trimmed by 2 bases and 4 bases, with 9 bases remaining between them. This CDR3 comprises 13 residues. The V gene is TRBV5-1, the J gene TRBJ1-2; D is possibly TRBD1 (5 bases). The sequence was obtained from a human donor in good health (CMV status not recorded). Some clones in this sample may be carry-over from other donors' samples. The sequencing here drew on cultured CD8+ T cells from PBMCs, taken from culture after CMV antigen stimulation. CDR3: CASSLGDGYGYTF. In DNA, the CDR3 is TGCGCCAGCAGCTTAGGGGACGGCTATGGCTACACCTTC.